A single sample is the source of the 5 T cell receptor beta chains below, sequenced in a study of blood T cell repertoires in COVID-19. Only in-frame clones appear in the TCRdb table, and some are missing; sequencing was by immunoSEQ multiplex PCR. The data show about 300,000 clones, with roughly 86% seen just once and around 1.5% held by the top ten. Sequencing used peripheral blood. The receptors were sampled from a woman aged 50 to 60 with acute or convalescent COVID-19.

This rearrangement joins TRBV2 to TRBJ2-4; 7 nucleotides agree with TRBD2. This CDR3 is built from 12 residues. The ends lost 4 bases at V and 8 bases at J; junction bases unmatched: 2. CDR1 and CDR2 (germline): SNHLY, FYNNEI. The CDR3 bases are TGTGCCAGCAGTGGGGGGGGTGACATTCAGTACTTC. Amino acids: CASSGGGDIQYF.

The J gene is TRBJ1-5, the V gene TRBV5-1; 8 positions agree with TRBD1. CDR1 is SGHRS and CDR2 is YFSETQ in the germline V gene. This CDR3 is built from 14 residues. Trimming at V came to 4 bases and at J to 2 bases, leaving 2 bases not matched to a gene. CDR3 amino acids: CASSQTGGNQPQHF. CDR3 nucleotide sequence: TGCGCCAGCAGCCAGACAGGGGGCAATCAGCCCCAGCATTTT.

The chain joins TRBV18 to TRBJ1-1; no definite D call. The ends were cut back, 2 bases at V and 4 bases at J, with 14 bases in the middle. This CDR3 region has 15 residues. Germline V lookup: CDR1 KGHSH, CDR2 LQKENI. This CDR3 reads CASSPSEGVSTEAFF. DNA of the CDR3: TGTGCCAGCTCACCAAGTGAGGGTGTGAGCACTGAAGCTTTCTTT.

The chain has TRBV11-2 and TRBJ2-1, with 16 bases that match TRBD2. V shed 2 bases and J 2 bases; nucleotides not matched to a gene: 6. Per germline, CDR1 SGHAT and CDR2 FQNNGV. The CDR3 consists of 19 residues. The CDR3 here is CASSLRGTSGRGPYNEQFF. In DNA, the CDR3 is TGTGCCAGCAGCTTAAGGGGGACTAGCGGGAGGGGCCCCTACAATGAGCAGTTCTTC.

The chain recombines TRBV9 with TRBJ1-2; D unresolved. The germline gives CDR1 SGDLS, CDR2 YYNGEE. The CDR3 has 14 amino acids. The ends were cut back, 4 bases at V and 3 bases at J, with 13 bases in the middle. The CDR3 here is CASSTERGDYGYTF. The DNA for the CDR3 is TGTGCCAGCAGCACCGAGCGGGGTGACTATGGCTACACCTTC.